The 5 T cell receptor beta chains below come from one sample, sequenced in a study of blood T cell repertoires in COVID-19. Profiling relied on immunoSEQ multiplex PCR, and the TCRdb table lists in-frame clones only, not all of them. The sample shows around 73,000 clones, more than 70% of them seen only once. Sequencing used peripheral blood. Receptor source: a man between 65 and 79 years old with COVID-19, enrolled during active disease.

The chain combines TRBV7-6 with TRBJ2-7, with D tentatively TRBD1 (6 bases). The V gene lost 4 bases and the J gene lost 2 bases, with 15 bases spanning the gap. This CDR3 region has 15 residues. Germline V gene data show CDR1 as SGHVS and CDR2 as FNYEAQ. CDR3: CASSYLPGTTYEQYF. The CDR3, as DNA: TGTGCCAGCAGCTACCTCCCCGGGACAACCTACGAGCAGTACTTC.

The CDR3, as DNA: TGTGCCAGCAGCCAACAGCTGGGAGGGCACACTGAAGCTTTCTTT. This sequence encodes CASSQQLGGHTEAFF. J is TRBJ1-1 and V is TRBV4-2; D remains unclear. Trimming stripped 2 bases from V and 3 bases from J, with 13 bases between. This CDR3 comprises 15 residues. Germline V lookup: CDR1 LGHNA, CDR2 YNFKEQ.

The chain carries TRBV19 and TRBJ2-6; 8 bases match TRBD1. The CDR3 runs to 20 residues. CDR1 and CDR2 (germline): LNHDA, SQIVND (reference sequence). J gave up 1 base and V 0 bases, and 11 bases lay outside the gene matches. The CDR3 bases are TGTGCCAGTAGTATAGAGGGGGCAGGGGGCTTCTGGTCTGGGGCCAACGTCCTGACTTTC. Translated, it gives CASSIEGAGGFWSGANVLTF.

The CDR3 DNA reads TGCGCCAGCAGCTTGGCAGGGGAGTTGAACACTGAAGCTTTCTTT. This encodes CASSLAGELNTEAFF. V is TRBV5-1 and J is TRBJ1-1, with D perhaps matching TRBD1 (6 bases). The CDR3 is 15 amino acids. V gave up 0 bases and J gave up 0 bases, with 9 bases separating them. In germline, CDR1 is SGHRS, CDR2 YFSETQ.

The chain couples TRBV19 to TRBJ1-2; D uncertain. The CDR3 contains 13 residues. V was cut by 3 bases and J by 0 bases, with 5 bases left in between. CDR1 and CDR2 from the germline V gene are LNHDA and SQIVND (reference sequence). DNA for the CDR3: TGTGCCAGTAGTATCAGGACTAACTATGGCTACACCTTC. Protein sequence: CASSIRTNYGYTF.